This T cell receptor beta chain was sequenced for a study of T cell responses to AZD1222 COVID-19 vaccine. The V gene's germline CDR1 is MNHEY and CDR2 SVGEGT. The CDR3 loop spans 13 amino acids. The V and J ends lost 4 bases and 3 bases respectively, with 10 bases between them. Sequencing used immunoSEQ multiplex PCR; TCRdb keeps in-frame clones, though not all of them. This table has roughly 140,000 clones, 91% appearing once. This TCR was recovered from an adult in good health. Source: peripheral blood, taken on day 0 of AZD1222 vaccination. The rearrangement links TRBV6-2 or TRBV6-3 to TRBJ2-7; a weak D match, TRBD1 (7 bases). The CDR3 sequence is CASSSQGGYEQYF. CDR3 DNA: TGTGCCAGCAGTTCCCAGGGGGGCTACGAGCAGTACTTC.